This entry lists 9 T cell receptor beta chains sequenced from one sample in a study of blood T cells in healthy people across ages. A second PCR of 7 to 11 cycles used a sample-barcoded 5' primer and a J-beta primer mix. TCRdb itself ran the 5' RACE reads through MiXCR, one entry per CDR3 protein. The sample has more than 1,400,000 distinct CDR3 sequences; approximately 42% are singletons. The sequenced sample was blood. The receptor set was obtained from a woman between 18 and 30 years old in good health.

CDR3 DNA: TGTGCCTGGAGTGTAAGAAAATACCAAGAGACCCAGTACTTC. It is translated as CAWSVRKYQETQYF. This chain joins TRBV30 and TRBJ2-5; D gene unclear. CDR1 GTSNPN and CDR2 SVGIG come from the germline V gene (reference sequence). V was clipped by 0 bases and J by 0 bases, with 8 bases between them. This CDR3 contains 14 residues.

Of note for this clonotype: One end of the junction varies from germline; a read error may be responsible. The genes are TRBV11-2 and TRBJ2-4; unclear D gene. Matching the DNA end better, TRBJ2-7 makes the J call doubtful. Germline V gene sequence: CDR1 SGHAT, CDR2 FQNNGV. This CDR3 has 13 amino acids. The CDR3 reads CASSPRQSSEQYF. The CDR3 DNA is TGTGCCAGCAGCCCACGCCAGTCCTCCGAGCAGTACTTC.

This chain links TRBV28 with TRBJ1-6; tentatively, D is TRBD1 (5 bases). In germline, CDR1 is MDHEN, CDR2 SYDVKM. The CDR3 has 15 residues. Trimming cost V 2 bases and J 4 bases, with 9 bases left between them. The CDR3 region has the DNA TGTGCCAGCAGTTTAGGGGCCTTATATAATTCACCCCTCCACTTT. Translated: CASSLGALYNSPLHF.

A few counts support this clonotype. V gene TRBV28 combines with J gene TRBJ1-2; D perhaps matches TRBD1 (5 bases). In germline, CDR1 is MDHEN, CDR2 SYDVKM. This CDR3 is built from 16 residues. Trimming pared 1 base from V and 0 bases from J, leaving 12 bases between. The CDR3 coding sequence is TGTGCCAGCAGTTTATTTACAGGATACTCTAACTATGGCTACACCTTC. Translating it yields CASSLFTGYSNYGYTF.

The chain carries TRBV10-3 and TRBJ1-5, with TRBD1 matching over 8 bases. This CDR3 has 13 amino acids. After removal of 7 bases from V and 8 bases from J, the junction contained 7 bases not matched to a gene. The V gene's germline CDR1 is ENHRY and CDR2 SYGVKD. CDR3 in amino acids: CAINTGTGEPQHF. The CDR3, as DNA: TGTGCCATCAATACCGGGACAGGTGAGCCCCAGCATTTT.

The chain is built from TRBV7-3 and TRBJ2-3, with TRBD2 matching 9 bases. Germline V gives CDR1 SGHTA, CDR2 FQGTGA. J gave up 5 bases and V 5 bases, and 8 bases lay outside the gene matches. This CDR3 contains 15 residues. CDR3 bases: TGTGCCAGCAGCCCGGCGGGGGGGCAAGGAGATACGCAGTATTTT. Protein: CASSPAGGQGDTQYF.

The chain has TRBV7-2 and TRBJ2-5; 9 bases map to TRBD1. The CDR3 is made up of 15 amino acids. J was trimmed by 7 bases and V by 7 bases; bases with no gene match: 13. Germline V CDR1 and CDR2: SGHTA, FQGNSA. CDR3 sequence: CASTINSGTGTTQYF. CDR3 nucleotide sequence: TGTGCCAGCACCATCAATTCCGGGACAGGGACGACCCAGTACTTC.

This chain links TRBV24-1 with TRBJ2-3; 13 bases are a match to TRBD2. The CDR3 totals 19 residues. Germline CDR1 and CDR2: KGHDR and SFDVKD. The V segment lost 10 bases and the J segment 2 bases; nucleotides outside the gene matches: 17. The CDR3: CATSGTSGISPHNTDTQYF. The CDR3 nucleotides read TGTGCCACATCGGGGACTAGCGGGATATCTCCCCACAACACAGATACGCAGTATTTT.

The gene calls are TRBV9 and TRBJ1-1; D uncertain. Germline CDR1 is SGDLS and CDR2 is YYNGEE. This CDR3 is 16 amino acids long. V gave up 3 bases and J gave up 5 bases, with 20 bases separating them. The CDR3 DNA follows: TGTGCCAGCAGCGACCCTGGGCAGGCAGGTTTTACTGAAGCTTTCTTT. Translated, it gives CASSDPGQAGFTEAFF.